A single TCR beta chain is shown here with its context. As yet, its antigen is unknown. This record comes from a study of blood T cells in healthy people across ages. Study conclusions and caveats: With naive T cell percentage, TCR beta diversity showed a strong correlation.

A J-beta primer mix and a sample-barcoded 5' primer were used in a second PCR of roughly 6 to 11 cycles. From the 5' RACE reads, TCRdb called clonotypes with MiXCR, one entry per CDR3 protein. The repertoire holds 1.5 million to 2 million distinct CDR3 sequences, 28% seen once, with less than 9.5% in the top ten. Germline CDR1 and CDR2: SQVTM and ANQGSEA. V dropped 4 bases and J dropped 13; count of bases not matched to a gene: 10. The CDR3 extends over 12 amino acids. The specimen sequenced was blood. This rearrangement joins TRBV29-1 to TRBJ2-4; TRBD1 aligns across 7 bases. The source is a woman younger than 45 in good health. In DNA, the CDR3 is TGCAGCGTTGGGGACAGCTGCAATGAGCAGTACTTC. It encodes CSVGDSCNEQYF.